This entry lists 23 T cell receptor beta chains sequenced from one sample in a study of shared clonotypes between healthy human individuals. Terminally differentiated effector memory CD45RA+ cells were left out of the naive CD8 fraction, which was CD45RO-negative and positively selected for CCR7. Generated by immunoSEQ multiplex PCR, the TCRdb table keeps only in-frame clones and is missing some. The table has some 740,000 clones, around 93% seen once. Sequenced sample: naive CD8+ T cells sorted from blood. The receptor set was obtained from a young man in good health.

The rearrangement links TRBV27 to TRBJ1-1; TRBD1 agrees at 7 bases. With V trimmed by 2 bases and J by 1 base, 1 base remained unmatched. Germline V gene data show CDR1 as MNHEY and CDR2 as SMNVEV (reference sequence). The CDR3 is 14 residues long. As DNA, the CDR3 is TGTGCCAGCAGTTTACAGGGGGGGAACACTGAAGCTTTCTTT. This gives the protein CASSLQGGNTEAFF.

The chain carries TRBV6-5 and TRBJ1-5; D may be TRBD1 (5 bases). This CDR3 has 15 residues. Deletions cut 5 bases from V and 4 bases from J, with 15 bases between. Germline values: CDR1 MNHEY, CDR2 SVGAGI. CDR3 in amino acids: CASSPTGTLNQPQHF. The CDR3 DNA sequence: TGTGCCAGCAGTCCCACCGGGACGCTTAATCAGCCCCAGCATTTT.

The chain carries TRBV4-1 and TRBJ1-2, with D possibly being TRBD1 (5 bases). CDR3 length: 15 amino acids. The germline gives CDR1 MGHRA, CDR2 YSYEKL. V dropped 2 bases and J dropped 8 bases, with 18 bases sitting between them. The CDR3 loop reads CASSQTTGSVYGYTF. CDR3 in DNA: TGCGCCAGCAGCCAAACAACAGGTTCTGTATACGGCTACACCTTC.

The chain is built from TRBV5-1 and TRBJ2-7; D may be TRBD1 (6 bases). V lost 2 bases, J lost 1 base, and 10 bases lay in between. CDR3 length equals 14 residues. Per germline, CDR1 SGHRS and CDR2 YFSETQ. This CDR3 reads CASSFQQGSYEQYF. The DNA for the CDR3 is TGCGCCAGCAGCTTTCAACAGGGATCCTACGAGCAGTACTTC.

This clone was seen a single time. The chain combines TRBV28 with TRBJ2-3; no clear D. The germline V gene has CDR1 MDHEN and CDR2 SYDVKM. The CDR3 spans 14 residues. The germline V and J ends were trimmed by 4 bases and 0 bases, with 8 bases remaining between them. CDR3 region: CASSYGSSTDTQYF. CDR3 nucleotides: TGTGCCAGCAGTTATGGCTCTAGCACAGATACGCAGTATTTT.

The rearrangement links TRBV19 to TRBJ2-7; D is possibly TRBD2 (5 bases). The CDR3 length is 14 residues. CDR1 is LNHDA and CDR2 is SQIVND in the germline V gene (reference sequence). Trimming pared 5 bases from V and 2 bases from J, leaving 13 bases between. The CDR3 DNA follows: TGTGCCAGTAGTGAGAGCAGCGGTCCCTACGAGCAGTACTTC. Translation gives CASSESSGPYEQYF.

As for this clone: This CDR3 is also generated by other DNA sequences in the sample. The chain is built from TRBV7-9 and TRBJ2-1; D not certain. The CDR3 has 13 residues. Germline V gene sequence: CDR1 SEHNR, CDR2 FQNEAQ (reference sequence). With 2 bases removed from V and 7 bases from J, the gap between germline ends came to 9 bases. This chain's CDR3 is CASSLTGGNEQFF. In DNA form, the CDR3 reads TGTGCCAGCAGCTTAACCGGCGGAAATGAGCAGTTCTTC.

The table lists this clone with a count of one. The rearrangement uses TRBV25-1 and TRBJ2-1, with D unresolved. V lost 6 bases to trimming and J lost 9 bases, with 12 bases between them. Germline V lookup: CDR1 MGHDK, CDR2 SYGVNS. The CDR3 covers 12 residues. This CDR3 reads CASRETFGEQFF. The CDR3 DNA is TGTGCCAGCAGAGAAACCTTCGGTGAGCAGTTCTTC.

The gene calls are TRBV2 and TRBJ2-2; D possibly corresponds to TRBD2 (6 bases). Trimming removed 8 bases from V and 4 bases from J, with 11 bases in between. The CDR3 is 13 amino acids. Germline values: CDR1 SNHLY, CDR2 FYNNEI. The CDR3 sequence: CASLGGSTGELFF. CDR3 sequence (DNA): TGTGCCAGCCTAGGAGGGAGCACCGGGGAGCTGTTTTTT.

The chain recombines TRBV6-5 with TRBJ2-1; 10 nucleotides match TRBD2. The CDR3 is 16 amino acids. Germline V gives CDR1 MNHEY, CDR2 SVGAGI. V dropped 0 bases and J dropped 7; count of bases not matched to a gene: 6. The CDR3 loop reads CASSYSPSGSSNEQFF. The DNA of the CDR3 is TGTGCCAGCAGTTACTCTCCTAGCGGGAGTTCTAATGAGCAGTTCTTC.

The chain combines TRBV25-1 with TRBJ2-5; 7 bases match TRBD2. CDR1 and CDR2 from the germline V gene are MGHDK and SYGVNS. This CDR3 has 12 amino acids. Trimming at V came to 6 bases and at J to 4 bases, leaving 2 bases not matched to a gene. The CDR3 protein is CASRSGGETQYF. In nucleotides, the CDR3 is TGTGCCAGCAGGTCGGGAGGAGAGACCCAGTACTTC.

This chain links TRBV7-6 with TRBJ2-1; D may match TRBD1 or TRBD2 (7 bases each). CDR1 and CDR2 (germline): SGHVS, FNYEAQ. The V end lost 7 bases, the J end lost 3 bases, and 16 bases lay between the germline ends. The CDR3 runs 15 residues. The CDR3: CASTVAGGDYNEQFF. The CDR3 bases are TGTGCCAGCACCGTAGCAGGGGGGGACTACAATGAGCAGTTCTTC.

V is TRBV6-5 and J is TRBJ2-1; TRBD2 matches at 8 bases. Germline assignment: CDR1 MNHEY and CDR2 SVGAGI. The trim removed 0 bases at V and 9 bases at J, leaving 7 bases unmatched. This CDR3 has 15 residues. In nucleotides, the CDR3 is TGTGCCAGCAGTTACTCCTTGGGGGCGGGAGGTGAGCAGTTCTTC. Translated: CASSYSLGAGGEQFF.

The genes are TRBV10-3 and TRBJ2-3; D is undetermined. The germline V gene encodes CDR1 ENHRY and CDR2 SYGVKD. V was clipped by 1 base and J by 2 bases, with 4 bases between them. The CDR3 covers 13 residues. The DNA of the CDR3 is TGTGCCATCAGTGAGTTACTCACAGATACGCAGTATTTT. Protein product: CAISELLTDTQYF.

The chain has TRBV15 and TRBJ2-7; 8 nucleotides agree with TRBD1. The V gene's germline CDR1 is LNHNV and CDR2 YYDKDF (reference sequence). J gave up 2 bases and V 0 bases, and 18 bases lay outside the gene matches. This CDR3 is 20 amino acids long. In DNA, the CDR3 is TGTGCCACCAGCAGAGATTGGAAGTCCGACACCGGGACAGGAACCTACGAGCAGTACTTC. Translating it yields CATSRDWKSDTGTGTYEQYF. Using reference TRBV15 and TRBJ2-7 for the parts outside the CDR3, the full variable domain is DAMVIQNPRYQVTQFGKPVTLSCSQTLNHNVMYWYQQKSSQAPKLLFHYYDKDFNNEADTPDNFQSRRPNTSFCFLDIRSPGLGDTAMYLCATSRDWKSDTGTGTYEQYFGPGTRLTVT.

CDR3: CASSRTTTETQYF. In DNA form, the CDR3 reads TGTGCCAGCAGCCGCACCACAACCGAGACCCAGTACTTC. The chain links TRBV7-9 to TRBJ2-5, with D uncertain. Germline CDR1 is SEHNR and CDR2 is FQNEAQ (reference sequence). The V end was cut by 5 bases, the J end by 5 bases, with 12 bases between. The CDR3 totals 13 residues.

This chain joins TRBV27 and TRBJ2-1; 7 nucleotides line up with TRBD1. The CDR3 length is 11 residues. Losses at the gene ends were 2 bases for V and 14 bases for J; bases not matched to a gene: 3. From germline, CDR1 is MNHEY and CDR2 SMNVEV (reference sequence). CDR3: CASSLGQDEFF. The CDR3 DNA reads TGTGCCAGCAGTTTAGGACAGGACGAGTTCTTC.

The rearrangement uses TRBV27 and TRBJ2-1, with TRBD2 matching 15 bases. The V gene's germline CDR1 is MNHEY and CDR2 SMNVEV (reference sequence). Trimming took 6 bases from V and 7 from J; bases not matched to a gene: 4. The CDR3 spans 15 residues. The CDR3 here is CASSWGTSGRNEQFF. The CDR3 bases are TGTGCCAGCAGCTGGGGGACTAGCGGGAGGAATGAGCAGTTCTTC.

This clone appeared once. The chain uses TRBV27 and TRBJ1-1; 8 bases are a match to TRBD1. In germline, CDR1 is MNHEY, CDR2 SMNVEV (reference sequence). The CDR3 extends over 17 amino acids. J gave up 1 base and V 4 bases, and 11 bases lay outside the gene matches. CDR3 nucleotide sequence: TGTGCCAGCAGTTCGTCAAGCCAGGGGGCACAGAACACTGAAGCTTTCTTT. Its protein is CASSSSSQGAQNTEAFF.

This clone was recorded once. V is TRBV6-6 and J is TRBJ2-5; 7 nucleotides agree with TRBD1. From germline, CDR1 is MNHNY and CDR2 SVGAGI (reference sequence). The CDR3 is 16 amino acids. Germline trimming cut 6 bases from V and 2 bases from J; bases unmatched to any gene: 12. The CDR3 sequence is CASSQTGFLGQETQYF. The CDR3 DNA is TGTGCCAGCAGCCAGACAGGGTTTTTGGGTCAAGAGACCCAGTACTTC.

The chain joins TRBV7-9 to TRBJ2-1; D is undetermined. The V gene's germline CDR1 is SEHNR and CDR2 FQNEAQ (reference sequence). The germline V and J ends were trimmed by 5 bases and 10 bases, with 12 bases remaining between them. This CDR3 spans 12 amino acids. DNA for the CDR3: TGTGCCAGCAGCCCCGGACCAATAGAGCAGTTCTTC. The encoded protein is CASSPGPIEQFF.

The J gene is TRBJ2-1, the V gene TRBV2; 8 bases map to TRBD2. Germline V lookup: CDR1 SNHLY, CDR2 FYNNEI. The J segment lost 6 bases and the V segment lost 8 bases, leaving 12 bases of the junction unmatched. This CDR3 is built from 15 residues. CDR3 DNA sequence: TGTGCCAGCTCGGGAGGGGTAGGTGAGTCCAATGAGCAGTTCTTC. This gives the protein CASSGGVGESNEQFF.

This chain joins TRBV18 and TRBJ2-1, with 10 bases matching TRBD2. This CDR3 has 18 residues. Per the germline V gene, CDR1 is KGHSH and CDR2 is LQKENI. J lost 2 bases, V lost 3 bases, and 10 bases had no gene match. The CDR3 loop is CASSPPSGGKGAYNEQFF. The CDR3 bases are TGTGCCAGCTCACCCCCTAGCGGGGGTAAGGGTGCCTACAATGAGCAGTTCTTC. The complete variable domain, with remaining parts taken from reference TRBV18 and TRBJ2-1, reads NAGVMQNPRHLVRRRGQEARLRCSPMKGHSHVYWYRQLPEEGLKFMVYLQKENIIDESGMPKERFSAEFPKEGPSILRIQQVVRGDSAAYFCASSPPSGGKGAYNEQFFGPGTRLTVL.